This TCR beta chain was identified in a study of T-cell reconstitution after alpha-beta-depleted transplantation in children (dated by TCRdb to about 2016). The study in broad terms: Using TCR repertoire profiling, the study quantitatively followed how T-cell immune reconstitution unfolded in children after TCRalphabeta/CD19-depleted allogeneic hematopoietic cell transplantation.

A few counts support this clonotype. The clone's antigen remains unknown. Base quality data are lacking; no much larger clone is found one base away. According to the germline V gene (reference sequence), CDR1 reads LNHDA and CDR2 reads SQIVND. Including the terminal cysteine and phenylalanine, the CDR3 comprises 15 residues. Only the CDR3 region is kept as DNA, spanning 45 bases read in frame from base 1. V ends up 3 bases short and J 2 bases short, with an unmatched junction base count of 6. Library preparation was by PCR. This sample was sequenced with an Illumina HiSeq 2500. TCR library preparation used molecular barcoding, with unique molecular identifiers applied to normalize quantification of the TCRbeta repertoire. The raw public reads went through TCRdb reprocessing: fastp at Q25, MiXCR clone calling, in-frame beta chains kept. Rows are combined by CDR3 protein, so each entry shows the most common genes and DNA. This sample is represented by around 370,000 distinct CDR3 sequences; around 10% of them were singletons. The ten largest clones represent more than 2% of the sample.

The input for sequencing was PBMCs from the stem cell graft donor, taken from the stem cell graft. The clonotype comes from a human donor who donated a stem cell graft to a child with acute lymphoblastic leukemia. The V gene is TRBV19 and the J gene is TRBJ1-2; 7 of the junction bases match TRBD1. The CDR3 in this case is CASSIYGQENYGYTF. The DNA sequence is given as TGTGCCAGTAGTATCTACGGACAGGAAAACTATGGCTACACCTTC.